Below, 30 T cell receptor beta chains from the same sample are listed, as sequenced in a study of radiotherapy plus CTLA-4 blockade in lung cancer. Produced via immunoSEQ multiplex PCR; TCRdb's table is partial and in-frame only. The table has some 50,000 clones, just under 85% seen once. The source material was peripheral blood, sampled from a patient treated with radiotherapy plus ipilimumab. These receptors were taken from a human donor with non-small cell lung cancer whose response to radiotherapy plus ipilimumab could not be evaluated.

In this sample, this clone turned up a few times. V is TRBV28 and J is TRBJ2-6; perhaps TRBD1 as D (6 bases). The CDR3 has 19 amino acids. V was pared by 5 bases and J by 0 bases, with 20 bases between. CDR1 and CDR2 from the germline V gene are MDHEN and SYDVKM. In DNA, the CDR3 is TGTGCCAGCAGTCCCTATTTTACAGGGCGCCGCTCTGGGGCCAACGTCCTGACTTTC. It codes for CASSPYFTGRRSGANVLTF.

The V call is TRBV10-3, the J call TRBJ1-1, with unresolved D. CDR1 is ENHRY, CDR2 SYGVKD, per germline. V shed 0 bases and J shed 3 bases, with 8 bases lying between them. The CDR3 covers 14 residues. The CDR3 nucleotides read TGTGCCATCAGTGAGTCGATGAGGCACACTGAAGCTTTCTTT. Translated, it gives CAISESMRHTEAFF.

V usage is TRBV7-9 and J usage is TRBJ2-1, with TRBD1 as a possible D gene (5 bases). The germline CDR1 and CDR2 sequences are SEHNR and FQNEAQ (reference sequence). CDR3 length equals 17 residues. Trimming removed 5 bases at V and 1 base at J, with 18 bases between. CDR3 in amino acids: CASSPYVSRESYNEQFF. The CDR3, as DNA: TGTGCCAGCAGCCCTTACGTGAGCAGGGAATCCTACAATGAGCAGTTCTTC. Complete variable domain (other parts from reference TRBV7-9 and TRBJ2-1): DTGVSQNPRHKITKRGQNVTFRCDPISEHNRLYWYRQTLGQGPEFLTYFQNEAQLEKSRLLSDRFSAERPKGSFSTLEIQRTEQGDSAMYLCASSPYVSRESYNEQFFGPGTRLTVL.

This sequence joins TRBV28 and TRBJ2-5; 11 bases are a match to TRBD2. The V gene's germline CDR1 is MDHEN and CDR2 SYDVKM. The CDR3 spans 17 residues. Trimming cost V 6 bases and J 0 bases; bases outside gene matches: 9. The CDR3 here is CASSPTSLAGDQETQYF. The DNA of the CDR3 is TGTGCCAGCAGCCCAACCTCACTAGCGGGAGACCAAGAGACCCAGTACTTC.

The chain links TRBV5-1 to TRBJ2-3, with 8 bases aligning to TRBD2. CDR1 is SGHRS and CDR2 is YFSETQ in the germline V gene. The CDR3 runs 18 residues. V gave up 0 bases and J gave up 5 bases; unmatched junction bases: 14. This chain's CDR3 is CASSLAPSGPGNGDTQYF. The DNA for the CDR3 is TGCGCCAGCAGCTTGGCTCCTAGCGGGCCCGGGAACGGAGATACGCAGTATTTT. The whole variable domain, filled in from reference TRBV5-1 and TRBJ2-3, reads KAGVTQTPRYLIKTRGQQVTLSCSPISGHRSVSWYQQTPGQGLQFLFEYFSETQRNKGNFPGRFSGRQFSNSRSEMNVSTLELGDSALYLCASSLAPSGPGNGDTQYFGPGTRLTVL.

This clone has more than one count but fewer than ten. The same CDR3 also results from other DNA sequences found in this sample. The chain has TRBV7-2 and TRBJ2-7, with D maybe TRBD1 (6 bases). The CDR3 extends over 14 amino acids. The V gene's germline CDR1 is SGHTA and CDR2 FQGNSA. V lost 3 bases and J 2 bases, leaving 11 bases between the germline ends. In DNA form, the CDR3 reads TGTGCCAGCAGCTTGAGTCAGGGGCCCTACGAGCAGTACTTC. As protein: CASSLSQGPYEQYF.

The gene calls are TRBV19 and TRBJ1-3; D unclear. V was pared by 7 bases and J by 0 bases, with 13 bases between. Germline V gene lookup returns CDR1 LNHDA and CDR2 SQIVND (reference sequence). The CDR3 contains 15 residues. The CDR3 loop is CASTPVRSSGNTIYF. CDR3 sequence (DNA): TGTGCCAGTACCCCCGTGCGGAGCTCTGGAAACACCATATATTTT.

The chain links TRBV6-4 to TRBJ1-1, with D possibly being TRBD1 (6 bases). Germline V gene lookup returns CDR1 MRHNA and CDR2 SNTAGT. This CDR3 has 15 amino acids. Trimming took 3 bases from V and 3 from J, leaving 14 bases between them. Written as DNA, the CDR3 is TGTGCCAGCAGTGAAACGGAACAGGGATACACTGAAGCTTTCTTT. Its protein product is CASSETEQGYTEAFF.

CDR3 nucleotides: TGTGCCAGCAGCCCCGGTCCAGGGGCTGAATCAAAACTGTTTTTT. Its protein product is CASSPGPGAESKLFF. This chain links TRBV7-2 with TRBJ1-4; the D gene is possibly TRBD1 (6 bases). The CDR3 sequence is 15 residues long. Germline assignment: CDR1 SGHTA and CDR2 FQGNSA. V shed 5 bases and J shed 10 bases, with 20 bases lying between them.

The V and J genes are TRBV7-2 and TRBJ2-1; a possible D gene is TRBD1 (6 bases). V was shortened by 5 bases and J by 2 bases, with 7 bases between the two germline ends. CDR3 length: 13 amino acids. The germline V gene encodes CDR1 SGHTA and CDR2 FQGNSA. The CDR3 nucleotides read TGTGCCAGCAGCCGGGACACCTACAATGAGCAGTTCTTC. It encodes CASSRDTYNEQFF.

The V gene is TRBV6-1, the J gene TRBJ2-3, with D hard to call. Germline CDR1 is MNHNS and CDR2 is SASEGT. V was pared by 2 bases and J by 0 bases, with 15 bases between. The CDR3 consists of 17 residues. CDR3 bases: TGTGCCAGCAGTGAACTGAGTCCGGTAGCTAGCACAGATACGCAGTATTTT. This translates into CASSELSPVASTDTQYF.

This rearrangement joins TRBV7-2 to TRBJ2-5; D is perhaps TRBD2 (7 bases). The CDR3 covers 17 residues. The V end lost 5 bases, the J end lost 2 bases, and 21 bases lay between the germline ends. The germline CDR1 and CDR2 sequences are SGHTA and FQGNSA. CDR3 DNA sequence: TGTGCCAGCAGCCCACGGGGGGACAAGGCGGTTCAAGAGACCCAGTACTTC. It codes for CASSPRGDKAVQETQYF. Together with reference TRBV7-2 and TRBJ2-5, the CDR3 gives the full variable domain: GAGVSQSPSNKVTEKGKDVELRCDPISGHTALYWYRQSLGQGLEFLIYFQGNSAPDKSGLPSDRFSAERTGGSVSTLTIQRTQQEDSAVYLCASSPRGDKAVQETQYFGPGTRLLVL.

The V gene is TRBV19, the J gene TRBJ1-4, with D perhaps matching TRBD1 (5 bases). This CDR3 region has 15 residues. V dropped 3 bases and J dropped 0 bases, with 8 bases sitting between them. Per germline, CDR1 LNHDA and CDR2 SQIVND (reference sequence). The CDR3 DNA sequence: TGTGCCAGTAGTATTCGACAGACAACTAATGAAAAACTGTTTTTT. Protein: CASSIRQTTNEKLFF.

In its sample, this clone was seen once. The chain has TRBV7-9 and TRBJ2-7; weak D call: TRBD1 (6 bases). Germline CDR1 SEHNR, CDR2 FQNEAQ (reference sequence). The CDR3 is 14 residues long. V shed 5 bases and J shed 1 base, with 12 bases lying between them. CDR3 in amino acids: CASSALQGSYEQYF. The CDR3 nucleotides are TGTGCCAGCAGCGCATTACAGGGATCCTACGAGCAGTACTTC.

This chain links TRBV6-5 with TRBJ2-7; 9 bases align to TRBD1. Trimming took 6 bases from V and 0 from J; bases not matched to a gene: 3. In germline, CDR1 is MNHEY, CDR2 SVGAGI. The CDR3 contains 14 residues. CDR3 bases: TGTGCCAGCAGACCGACAGGGGGCTCCTACGAGCAGTACTTC. Translation gives CASRPTGGSYEQYF.

The chain has TRBV9 and TRBJ2-7; D ambiguous. Trimming took off 0 bases at V and 0 bases at J, with 7 bases between the two ends. The germline CDR1 and CDR2 sequences are SGDLS and YYNGEE. CDR3 length equals 14 residues. The CDR3 sequence is CASSVVPRSYEQYF. DNA for the CDR3: TGTGCCAGCAGCGTAGTCCCGCGCTCCTACGAGCAGTACTTC.

The sample holds a few counts of this clone. The chain is built from TRBV14 and TRBJ1-5; D is undetermined. The germline V and J ends were trimmed by 3 bases and 4 bases, with 10 bases remaining between them. Germline values: CDR1 SGHDN, CDR2 FVKESK. This CDR3 has 14 residues. This chain's CDR3 is CASSQGPENQPQHF. The CDR3 nucleotides are TGTGCCAGCAGCCAGGGCCCGGAAAATCAGCCCCAGCATTTT.

CDR3 sequence (DNA): TGTGCCAGCAGCTTAGGCCCTAGCTCCTACAATGAGCAGTTCTTC. Translation gives CASSLGPSSYNEQFF. The chain joins TRBV7-2 to TRBJ2-1; no clear D gene. This CDR3 is built from 15 residues. With 1 base removed from V and 0 bases from J, the gap between germline ends came to 7 bases. Germline lookup yields CDR1 SGHTA and CDR2 FQGNSA.

V usage is TRBV5-5 and J usage is TRBJ2-1; 8 bases align to TRBD2. This CDR3 comprises 14 residues. Germline CDR1 reads SGHKS; CDR2 reads YYEKEE (reference sequence). V lost 4 bases and J lost 7; bases outside the gene matches: 7. Here the CDR3 DNA reads TGTGCCAGCAGCCCGGGAGGGGGTGGGAATGAGCAGTTCTTC. It encodes CASSPGGGGNEQFF.

The V gene is TRBV19, the J gene TRBJ2-3; 8 bases are shared with TRBD2. Unmatched junction bases numbered 11, after V lost 0 bases and J lost 0 bases. CDR3 size: 19 residues. Germline V lookup: CDR1 LNHDA, CDR2 SQIVND (reference sequence). This CDR3 is CASSIDQAESGGSTDTQYF. As DNA, the CDR3 is TGTGCCAGTAGTATAGATCAGGCCGAGAGCGGGGGAAGCACAGATACGCAGTATTTT.

V usage is TRBV19 and J usage is TRBJ1-1; D gene uncertain. There are 14 residues in the CDR3. Germline CDR1 LNHDA, CDR2 SQIVND (reference sequence). The V end lost 5 bases, the J end lost 1 base, and 11 bases lay between the germline ends. The CDR3 DNA reads as TGTGCCAGTAGTGAGAGGAGGACGAACACTGAAGCTTTCTTT. As protein: CASSERRTNTEAFF.

This clone came up a few times. The chain recombines TRBV7-3 with TRBJ1-1, with D uncertain. Trimming removed 5 bases at V and 4 bases at J, with 11 bases between. Germline V gives CDR1 SGHTA, CDR2 FQGTGA. The CDR3 is made up of 13 amino acids. Here the CDR3 reads CASSEAPGTEAFF. In DNA, the CDR3 is TGTGCCAGCAGCGAAGCCCCGGGCACTGAAGCTTTCTTT.

This chain uses TRBV7-2 with TRBJ1-4; unclear D gene. V gave up 2 bases and J gave up 7 bases, with 17 bases separating them. The CDR3 extends over 16 amino acids. Germline loops: CDR1 SGHTA, CDR2 FQGNSA. CDR3 coding DNA: TGTGCCAGCAGCTTACTCCTGGAGAATTGGGTTGAAAAACTGTTTTTT. As protein: CASSLLLENWVEKLFF.

This clone was recorded a few times. The V gene is TRBV7-3, the J gene TRBJ1-1; TRBD1 agrees at 8 bases. The V gene's germline CDR1 is SGHTA and CDR2 FQGTGA. J lost 9 bases, V lost 2 bases, and 5 bases had no gene match. CDR3 length equals 13 residues. Written as DNA, the CDR3 is TGTGCCAGCAGCTTAGAATCAGGGGGCAAAGCTTTCTTT. Protein sequence: CASSLESGGKAFF.

The chain carries TRBV5-1 and TRBJ2-7; D is possibly TRBD2 (5 bases). CDR3 length: 12 residues. CDR1 is SGHRS, CDR2 YFSETQ, per germline. The V and J ends lost 7 bases and 2 bases respectively, with 10 bases between them. CDR3 coding DNA: TGCGCCAGCCGAGACGGGGCCTACGAGCAGTACTTC. Its protein product is CASRDGAYEQYF.

The CDR3 spells CASSEEEEAEAFF. In DNA, the CDR3 is TGTGCCAGCAGTGAGGAAGAGGAGGCTGAAGCTTTCTTT. The chain recombines TRBV25-1 with TRBJ1-1; D is ambiguous. Germline values: CDR1 MGHDK, CDR2 SYGVNS. The CDR3 extends over 13 amino acids. V lost 3 bases to trimming and J lost 6 bases, with 11 bases between them.

The chain has TRBV11-2 and TRBJ2-1; D remains unclear. This CDR3 comprises 15 residues. Germline lookup yields CDR1 SGHAT and CDR2 FQNNGV. V dropped 5 bases and J dropped 10 bases, with 21 bases sitting between them. The chain's CDR3 is CASSIKDAAVGEQFF. The CDR3 region has the DNA TGTGCCAGCAGCATAAAGGATGCGGCGGTCGGCGAGCAGTTCTTC.

This chain connects TRBV25-1 to TRBJ1-1; TRBD1 aligns across 9 bases. Looked up from germline, CDR1 is MGHDK and CDR2 is SYGVNS. The CDR3 runs to 15 residues. The V segment lost 3 bases and the J segment 4 bases; nucleotides outside the gene matches: 6. CDR3 bases: TGTGCCAGCAGTGATTATGGACAGGGGTTCACTGAAGCTTTCTTT. Translation: CASSDYGQGFTEAFF.

V is TRBV7-9 and J is TRBJ2-3; D may be TRBD1 (6 bases). This CDR3 spans 12 amino acids. Trimming left V 4 bases short and J 5 bases short, with 7 bases between. Germline V lookup: CDR1 SEHNR, CDR2 FQNEAQ (reference sequence). The CDR3 DNA reads TGTGCCAGCAGCTACAGGGTAGATACGCAGTATTTT. Translating gives CASSYRVDTQYF.

A remark on this clone: Sequence at one end of the junction differs from germline and may be a read error. The chain couples TRBV7-2 to TRBJ2-1; 11 positions agree with TRBD2. CDR1 is SGHTA and CDR2 is FQGNSA in the germline V gene. There are 15 residues in the CDR3. CDR3 bases: TGTGCCAGCAGCGTAGCGGGAGGGCCTCACAATGAGCAGTTCTTC. It encodes CASSVAGGPHNEQFF.